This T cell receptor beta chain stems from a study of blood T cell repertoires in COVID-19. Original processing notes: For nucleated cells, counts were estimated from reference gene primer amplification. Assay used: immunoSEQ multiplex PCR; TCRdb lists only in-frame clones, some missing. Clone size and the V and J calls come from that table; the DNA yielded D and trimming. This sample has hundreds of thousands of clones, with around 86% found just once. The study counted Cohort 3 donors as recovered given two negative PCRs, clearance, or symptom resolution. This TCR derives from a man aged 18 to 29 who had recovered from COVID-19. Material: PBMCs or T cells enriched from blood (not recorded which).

The CDR3 reads CASSASYLNEQFF. CDR3 nucleotide sequence: TGTGCCAGTAGTGCGTCCTATCTGAATGAGCAGTTCTTC. V is TRBV19 and J is TRBJ2-1; D remains unclear. The CDR3 is 13 amino acids. V lost 5 bases and J 7 bases, leaving 12 bases between the germline ends. Germline CDR1 LNHDA, CDR2 SQIVND (reference sequence).